This entry is about one TCR beta chain. As yet, its antigen is unknown. The source of the sample is a study of cytomegalovirus exposure and HLA in healthy donors. The V gene end was trimmed by 4 bases and the J gene end by 5 bases; junction bases not matched to a gene: 9. CDR3 size: 15 residues. Germline V gene sequence: CDR1 SGHNT, CDR2 YYREEE (reference sequence). 13 Jbeta primers and 60 Vbeta primers were used for the PCR. Clones were sequenced by immunoSEQ multiplex PCR, and TCRdb holds only the in-frame ones, with some missing. The table includes 150,000 to 200,000 clones, roughly four fifths detected once. Broader study findings: TCR beta V segments were, for the most part, productive about 90% or about 30% of the time in an earlier analysis.

The specimen sequenced was PBMCs. The rearrangement joins TRBV5-4 to TRBJ2-3; 8 bases map to TRBD2. This clonotype originated in a woman aged 25 to 39 in good health and CMV-seropositive. DNA of the CDR3: TGTGCCAGCAGCCCGGGCGGGGGGCAAGGAGATACGCAGTATTTT. It translates to CASSPGGGQGDTQYF. The variable domain in full, with the rest retrieved from reference TRBV5-4 and TRBJ2-3, is ETGVTQSPTHLIKTRGQQVTLRCSSQSGHNTVSWYQQALGQGPQFIFQYYREEENGRGNFPPRFSGLQFPNYSSELNVNALELDDSALYLCASSPGGGQGDTQYFGPGTRLTVL.